The source of this T cell receptor (beta chain) is a study of blood T cell repertoires in COVID-19. Study-level information: Acute and convalescent COVID-19 specimens originated in the United States, Italy and Spain. T cells, B-cell-depleted T cells, or PBMCs provided the cDNA or gDNA that served as material.

V lost 6 bases, J lost 7 bases, and 8 bases stayed unmatched. CDR3 length: 13 amino acids. CDR1 and CDR2 from the germline V gene are MNHEY and SVGAGI. In the original processing: Amplifying reference gene primers gave estimates of nucleated cell counts. Here immunoSEQ multiplex PCR was the method, and the copy in TCRdb shows in-frame clones only, minus some. V, J and clone size reflect that table, while D and trimming were determined from the DNA. This sample carries some 250,000 clones, roughly four fifths of them seen once, and the ten largest clones take around 2%. The specimen was peripheral blood. The clonotype comes from a man aged 25-45 years who had recovered from COVID-19. The gene calls are TRBV6-5 and TRBJ1-1; 7 positions agree with TRBD1. As DNA, the CDR3 is TGTGCCAGCAGAAACTCAGGGGGGAATGAAGCTTTCTTT. It specifies CASRNSGGNEAFF.